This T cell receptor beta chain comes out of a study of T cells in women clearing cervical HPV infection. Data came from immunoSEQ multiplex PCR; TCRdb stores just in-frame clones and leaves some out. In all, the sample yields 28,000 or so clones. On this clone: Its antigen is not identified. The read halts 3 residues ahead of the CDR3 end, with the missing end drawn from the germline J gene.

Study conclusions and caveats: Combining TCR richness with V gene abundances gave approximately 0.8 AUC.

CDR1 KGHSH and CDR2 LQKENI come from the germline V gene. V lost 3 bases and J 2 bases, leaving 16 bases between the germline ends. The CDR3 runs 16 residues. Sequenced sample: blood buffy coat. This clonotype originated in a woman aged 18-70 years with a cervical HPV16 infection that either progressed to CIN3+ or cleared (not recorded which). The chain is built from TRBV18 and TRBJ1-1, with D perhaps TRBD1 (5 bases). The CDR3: CASSPLEQVGNTEAFF. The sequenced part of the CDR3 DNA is TGTGCCAGCTCACCCCTAGAACAGGTGGGAAACACTGAA.